The 30 T cell receptor beta chains below were found in one sample sequenced in a study of T-cell reconstitution after alpha-beta-depleted transplantation in children (dated by TCRdb to 2015 to 2016). The method behind the library was PCR. Sequencing was carried out with an Illumina HiSeq 2500. TCR library preparation used molecular barcoding, with unique molecular identifiers applied to normalize quantification of the TCRbeta repertoire. In-frame beta chains were kept once TCRdb had trimmed the public reads at Q25 with fastp and called clones with MiXCR. Here each entry gathers all rows of one CDR3 protein and keeps the most common genes and DNA. The sample contains around 250,000 distinct CDR3 sequences, around 9.6% of them found a single time. The ten largest clones capture 10% of the sample. This material consisted of PBMCs from the stem cell graft donor, taken from the stem cell graft. The receptor set was obtained from a human donor who donated a stem cell graft to a child with SCID.

The chain couples TRBV24-1 to TRBJ2-1, with D uncertain. The CDR3 totals 13 residues. V lost 3 bases and J lost 9, with 11 bases in between. Germline V gene data show CDR1 as KGHDR and CDR2 as SFDVKD. CDR3 nucleotides: TGTGCCACCAGTGATACAAAGAACGGTGAGCAGTTCTTC. Translating it yields CATSDTKNGEQFF.

The chain couples TRBV7-8 to TRBJ2-5, with D maybe TRBD2 (6 bases). The CDR3 is 15 amino acids. The germline CDR1 and CDR2 sequences are SGHVS and FQNEAQ. The V and J ends lost 2 bases and 4 bases respectively, with 14 bases between them. The CDR3 DNA reads TGTGCCAGCAGCTTATCAAGTAAGGGAGGAGAGACCCAGTACTTC. It is translated as CASSLSSKGGETQYF. Looking up the rest from reference TRBV7-8 and TRBJ2-5 gives the full variable domain: GAGVSQSPRYKVAKRGQDVALRCDPISGHVSLFWYQQALGQGPEFLTYFQNEAQLDKSGLPSDRFFAERPEGSVSTLKIQRTQQEDSAVYLCASSLSSKGGETQYFGPGTRLLVL.

V and J are TRBV7-9 and TRBJ2-1; the D is unclear. V was pared by 1 base and J by 8 bases, with 6 bases between. The CDR3 length is 12 residues. Germline assignment: CDR1 SEHNR and CDR2 FQNEAQ (reference sequence). CDR3 bases: TGTGCCAGCAGCTTAGATAAGGATGAGCAGTTCTTC. Translating gives CASSLDKDEQFF. Full variable domain (rest looked up from reference TRBV7-9 and TRBJ2-1): DTGVSQNPRHKITKRGQNVTFRCDPISEHNRLYWYRQTLGQGPEFLTYFQNEAQLEKSRLLSDRFSAERPKGSFSTLEIQRTEQGDSAMYLCASSLDKDEQFFGPGTRLTVL.

This clonotype was counted a few times. The chain links TRBV12-3 or TRBV12-4 to TRBJ2-2; no reliable D call. V lost 3 bases and J lost 8, with 7 bases in between. The CDR3 has 12 residues. CDR3 sequence (DNA): TGTGCCAGCAGTTTCACCCGGGGGGAGCTGTTTTTT. Its translation: CASSFTRGELFF.

This clonotype was found many times. The chain employs TRBV7-3 and TRBJ1-1; no reliable D call. Trimming removed 1 base from V and 2 bases from J, with 11 bases in between. The CDR3 contains 15 residues. CDR1 SGHTA and CDR2 FQGTGA come from the germline V gene. The CDR3 protein is CASSLSGNLNTEAFF. CDR3 in DNA: TGTGCCAGCAGCTTAAGCGGGAATCTAAACACTGAAGCTTTCTTT.

This clonotype showed up just a few times. This chain connects TRBV5-1 to TRBJ2-7; TRBD1 is a possible D gene (5 bases). The CDR3 covers 14 residues. The germline V and J ends were trimmed by 0 bases and 4 bases, with 11 bases remaining between them. Germline CDR1 SGHRS, CDR2 YFSETQ. The DNA for the CDR3 is TGCGCCAGCAGCTTGGTAGGGGCTACATACGAGCAGTACTTC. Encoded protein: CASSLVGATYEQYF.

This clonotype was counted a few times. This chain connects TRBV5-1 to TRBJ2-3, with TRBD1 matching 10 bases. Unmatched junction bases numbered 9, after V lost 8 bases and J lost 9 bases. Germline V gene lookup returns CDR1 SGHRS and CDR2 YFSETQ. This CDR3 has 13 amino acids. The CDR3 bases are TGCGCCAGTTCCGGACAGGGGGATGGAACGCAGTATTTT. As protein: CASSGQGDGTQYF.

There are a few counts of this clonotype. The chain uses TRBV5-1 and TRBJ2-5; the D is unclear. V shed 0 bases and J shed 2 bases, with 8 bases lying between them. Germline CDR1 reads SGHRS; CDR2 reads YFSETQ. The CDR3 is made up of 14 amino acids. The DNA of the CDR3 is TGCGCCAGCAGCTTGGCGGCCTTACAAGAGACCCAGTACTTC. It specifies CASSLAALQETQYF.

The V gene is TRBV7-9, the J gene TRBJ2-2; 10 positions agree with TRBD1. V lost 5 bases to trimming and J lost 6 bases; unmatched junction nucleotides: 6. Germline V gives CDR1 SEHNR, CDR2 FQNEAQ (reference sequence). This CDR3 is built from 15 residues. This chain's CDR3 is CASSLGQGQAGELFF. CDR3 sequence (DNA): TGTGCCAGCAGCCTGGGACAGGGGCAGGCCGGGGAGCTGTTTTTT. The variable domain in full, completed from reference TRBV7-9 and TRBJ2-2, reads DTGVSQNPRHKITKRGQNVTFRCDPISEHNRLYWYRQTLGQGPEFLTYFQNEAQLEKSRLLSDRFSAERPKGSFSTLEIQRTEQGDSAMYLCASSLGQGQAGELFFGEGSRLTVL.

This clonotype appeared a few times. The CDR3 is CSASNSPGELFF. In DNA, the CDR3 is TGCAGTGCTAGTAATAGCCCCGGGGAGCTGTTTTTT. The chain couples TRBV20-1 to TRBJ2-2; no firm D call. This CDR3 spans 12 amino acids. Trimming pared 3 bases from V and 6 bases from J, leaving 8 bases between. The V gene's germline CDR1 is DFQATT and CDR2 SNEGSKA (reference sequence).

This chain connects TRBV5-1 to TRBJ2-5, with 12 nucleotides matching TRBD2. Germline V gene data show CDR1 as SGHRS and CDR2 as YFSETQ. The CDR3 is 17 amino acids. Trimming removed 1 base from V and 0 bases from J; junction bases left unmatched: 4. The CDR3 DNA reads TGCGCCAGCAGCTTGTTCGGACTAGCGGGGAACCAAGAGACCCAGTACTTC. It codes for CASSLFGLAGNQETQYF.

This clonotype was observed a few times. The chain couples TRBV5-1 to TRBJ2-7; perhaps TRBD2 as D (6 bases). The CDR3 totals 18 residues. The V gene lost 5 bases and the J gene lost 4 bases, with 28 bases spanning the gap. Per germline, CDR1 SGHRS and CDR2 YFSETQ. CDR3 DNA sequence: TGCGCCAGCAGGTGGAGGGGAGGTTCGACTACCCTCCCGTACGAGCAGTACTTC. This gives the protein CASRWRGGSTTLPYEQYF.

This clonotype occurred a few times. The chain employs TRBV10-3 and TRBJ2-3; 11 positions match TRBD2. CDR3 length equals 19 residues. The ends lost 4 bases at V and 0 bases at J; junction bases unmatched: 12. Germline V gene data show CDR1 as ENHRY and CDR2 as SYGVKD. The CDR3 nucleotides read TGTGCCATCAGTGCTCCTCTAGCGGGGGGCTCTACTAGCACAGATACGCAGTATTTT. This encodes CAISAPLAGGSTSTDTQYF.

This clonotype has a count of ten or more. This sequence joins TRBV5-1 and TRBJ2-3; 8 bases agree with TRBD1. Germline V gives CDR1 SGHRS, CDR2 YFSETQ. The ends lost 4 bases at V and 5 bases at J; junction bases unmatched: 12. The CDR3 sequence is 16 residues long. DNA for the CDR3: TGCGCCAGCAGCGATGGCATCGGACAGGGTCAAGATACGCAGTATTTT. Its translation is CASSDGIGQGQDTQYF. Looking up the rest from reference TRBV5-1 and TRBJ2-3 gives the full variable domain: KAGVTQTPRYLIKTRGQQVTLSCSPISGHRSVSWYQQTPGQGLQFLFEYFSETQRNKGNFPGRFSGRQFSNSRSEMNVSTLELGDSALYLCASSDGIGQGQDTQYFGPGTRLTVL.

This clonotype was observed a few times. J is TRBJ2-7 and V is TRBV5-1, with 7 nucleotides matching TRBD1. From germline, CDR1 is SGHRS and CDR2 YFSETQ. Germline trimming cut 4 bases from V and 5 bases from J; bases unmatched to any gene: 12. This CDR3 contains 15 residues. This CDR3 reads CASSRRQGGIDEQYF. In DNA, the CDR3 is TGCGCCAGCAGCCGTCGACAGGGTGGGATAGACGAGCAGTACTTC.

This clonotype was seen only a few times. The chain uses TRBV12-3 or TRBV12-4 and TRBJ2-3; 8 bases fit TRBD2. The CDR3 extends over 18 amino acids. The V segment lost 4 bases and the J segment 2 bases; nucleotides outside the gene matches: 14. The DNA of the CDR3 is TGTGCCAGCAGTTCGAATATACTAACTAGCGGAAACACAGATACGCAGTATTTT. Translation gives CASSSNILTSGNTDTQYF.

This clonotype was seen only a few times. This chain links TRBV27 with TRBJ2-7; the D call may be TRBD1 or TRBD2 (5 bases each). From germline, CDR1 is MNHEY and CDR2 SMNVEV (reference sequence). This CDR3 comprises 11 residues. Deletions cut 5 bases from V and 6 bases from J, with 8 bases between. Written as DNA, the CDR3 is TGTGCCAGCAGTACGGGGACCGAGCAGTACTTC. Its protein is CASSTGTEQYF.

This clonotype was counted ten times or more. The genes are TRBV19 and TRBJ1-5; 8 bases align to TRBD1. Unmatched junction bases numbered 7, after V lost 7 bases and J lost 2 bases. CDR1 and CDR2 (germline): LNHDA, SQIVND (reference sequence). This CDR3 has 15 residues. CDR3 sequence (DNA): TGTGCCAGTAAACGGACAGGGTTCGGCAATCAGCCCCAGCATTTT. It specifies CASKRTGFGNQPQHF.

This chain joins TRBV5-1 and TRBJ2-6; D may be TRBD1 (6 bases). The CDR3 has 17 residues. Trimming stripped 4 bases from V and 2 bases from J, with 16 bases between. The germline CDR1 and CDR2 sequences are SGHRS and YFSETQ. CDR3 DNA sequence: TGCGCCAGCAGCCAAAAAACAGGGTTTACTGGGGCCAACGTCCTGACTTTC. Protein: CASSQKTGFTGANVLTF.

The gene calls are TRBV12-3 or TRBV12-4 and TRBJ2-5, with D possibly TRBD1 on 6 matching bases. Trimming shortened V by 5 bases and J by 6 bases, and 28 bases separated the two germline ends. The CDR3 is 18 residues long. Written as DNA, the CDR3 is TGTGCCAGCAGTAGAGGGGTTGGAGTGTCGCGGACAGAACAGACCCAGTACTTC. Its protein is CASSRGVGVSRTEQTQYF.

In this sample, this clonotype turned up many times. The chain joins TRBV5-1 to TRBJ2-1; 12 bases align to TRBD2. V gave up 1 base and J gave up 8 bases; unmatched junction bases: 7. Looked up from germline, CDR1 is SGHRS and CDR2 is YFSETQ. The CDR3 runs to 16 residues. This chain's CDR3 is CASSLRPSGGADEQFF. Here the CDR3 DNA reads TGCGCCAGCAGCTTGCGGCCTAGCGGGGGGGCCGATGAGCAGTTCTTC.

The chain recombines TRBV7-3 with TRBJ1-1, with 7 bases aligning to TRBD1. Germline assignment: CDR1 SGHTA and CDR2 FQGTGA. This CDR3 contains 13 residues. V lost 4 bases and J lost 7; bases outside the gene matches: 6. The CDR3 loop is CASSSQGGDEAFF. As DNA, the CDR3 is TGTGCCAGCAGCTCCCAGGGGGGGGATGAAGCTTTCTTT.

The V gene is TRBV24-1, the J gene TRBJ2-1, with TRBD2 matching 15 bases. This CDR3 is built from 20 residues. CDR1 is KGHDR and CDR2 is SFDVKD in the germline V gene. With V trimmed by 3 bases and J by 2 bases, 10 bases remained unmatched. This CDR3 is CATSDTAGTSGGLPYNEQFF. The CDR3 DNA is TGTGCCACCAGTGATACGGCCGGGACTAGCGGGGGGCTACCCTACAATGAGCAGTTCTTC.

This clonotype came up a few times. The chain combines TRBV10-3 with TRBJ2-3, with 11 positions matching TRBD2. The CDR3 has 14 residues. Germline lookup yields CDR1 ENHRY and CDR2 SYGVKD. Germline trimming cut 6 bases from V and 11 bases from J; bases unmatched to any gene: 10. CDR3 sequence (DNA): TGTGCCATCAGCCATAGCGGGGGGGCCGAGGGGCAGTATTTT. Protein product: CAISHSGGAEGQYF.

This clonotype was counted many times. J is TRBJ2-7 and V is TRBV27; 7 positions match TRBD2. Germline V lookup: CDR1 MNHEY, CDR2 SMNVEV (reference sequence). The ends lost 2 bases at V and 2 bases at J; junction bases unmatched: 6. The CDR3 covers 15 residues. CDR3 coding DNA: TGTGCCAGCAGTTTAATGGCTAGCGGTACCTACGAGCAGTACTTC. Protein product: CASSLMASGTYEQYF.

Many counts were recorded for this clonotype. This chain joins TRBV5-5 and TRBJ2-3; D is undetermined. Germline V lookup: CDR1 SGHKS, CDR2 YYEKEE (reference sequence). The CDR3 totals 14 residues. The V gene lost 7 bases and the J gene lost 1 base, with 13 bases spanning the gap. CDR3 DNA: TGTGCCAGCTCCACCTTCGACGGCACAGATACGCAGTATTTT. This codes for CASSTFDGTDTQYF.

The J gene is TRBJ2-7, the V gene TRBV5-1, with no clear D. The V gene lost 1 base and the J gene lost 5 bases, with 16 bases spanning the gap. Germline CDR1 and CDR2: SGHRS and YFSETQ. This CDR3 contains 15 residues. The CDR3 reads CASSLKGSGIDEQYF. In nucleotides, the CDR3 is TGCGCCAGCAGCTTGAAGGGTTCTGGTATCGACGAGCAGTACTTC.

This clonotype was seen at least ten times. The chain is built from TRBV12-3 or TRBV12-4 and TRBJ2-7, with D maybe TRBD2 (5 bases). V was pared by 6 bases and J by 4 bases, with 10 bases between. This CDR3 region has 12 residues. The CDR3: CASRRGPYEQYF. The CDR3 DNA reads TGTGCCAGCAGACGCGGGCCTTACGAGCAGTACTTC.

This clonotype showed up many times. The CDR3 coding sequence is TGTGCCAGCAGCTTAAGGGGGGGCAATCAGCCCCAGCATTTT. It codes for CASSLRGGNQPQHF. The genes are TRBV5-6 and TRBJ1-5; TRBD1 might be the D (6 bases). V lost 2 bases, J lost 2 bases, and 8 bases lay in between. The CDR3 spans 14 residues. Germline CDR1 reads SGHDT; CDR2 reads YYEEEE.

This clonotype showed up just a few times. This chain uses TRBV9 with TRBJ2-2; possibly TRBD1 for D (5 bases). V lost 2 bases to trimming and J lost 6 bases, with 8 bases between them. The CDR3 is made up of 13 amino acids. Germline V lookup: CDR1 SGDLS, CDR2 YYNGEE. In DNA form, the CDR3 reads TGTGCCAGCAGCGTCAGGGTCCCCGGGGAGCTGTTTTTT. Amino acid sequence: CASSVRVPGELFF.